This T cell receptor beta chain was obtained from a study of T cell repertoires in cytomegalovirus infection. The sample holds many counts of this clonotype. Its cognate antigen is unknown. One entry per CDR3 protein results from TCRdb running MiXCR on the reads. The sample lists some 130,000 distinct CDR3 sequences; 20% to 30% were seen once. From germline, CDR1 is SGHVS and CDR2 FNYEAQ. The CDR3 sequence is 15 residues long. V was clipped by 1 base and J by 3 bases, with 10 bases between them. The source material was PBMCs, sequenced either directly or after in vitro stimulation (not recorded which). This clonotype originated in a human donor in good health (CMV status not recorded). Some clones in this sample may be carry-over from other donors' samples. The V gene is TRBV7-6, the J gene TRBJ1-3; perhaps TRBD1 as D (5 bases). CDR3 loop: CASSLGPGFGNTIYF. In nucleotides, the CDR3 is TGTGCCAGCAGCTTAGGACCAGGGTTTGGAAACACCATATATTTT.